This TCR beta chain was identified during a study of blood T cell repertoires in COVID-19 (dated by TCRdb to 2020 to 2021). Study-level background: Samples covering the acute and convalescent phases of COVID-19 were provided by collaborators in the United States, Italy and Spain. The prospective study material was composed of cDNA or gDNA derived from T cells, B-cell-depleted T cells, or PBMCs. Subjects who had been exposed to COVID-19, were actively infected with it, or had recovered from it provided the deeply sampled blood TCRbeta repertoires that made up the dataset. The repertoires were released in a freely available public database intended as a resource for research on the immune response to SARS-CoV-2. Samples came from the ongoing ImmuneRACE study (first 160 participants) plus 1,254 subjects from 6 global collaborators. A de-identified subject ID, COVID-19 status, age in years and sex were almost always included in the sample metadata. Where available, HLA class I and class II types were taken from metadata supplied by the sample provider and were not determined by assay-based typing. Broader findings and caveats from the paper: How much clinical and demographic metadata was included differed by source and by participant, and the metadata was provided uncurated.

The CDR3 starts with the cysteine, ends with the phenylalanine, and has 13 residues. The kept DNA is CDR3 alone, 39 bases in frame from the first base. CDR1 and CDR2, per the germline V gene, are MNHEY and SVGAGI. Germline trimming amounts to 6 bases on V and 3 bases on J, with 4 as the count of junction bases outside the gene matches. Whole blood was collected in K2EDTA tubes by collaborating institutions according to the institutions' own protocols. Collaborator samples were shipped for TCRbeta analysis as frozen whole blood, isolated PBMCs, or DNA extracted from either sample type. TCRbeta CDR3 regions were amplified from genomic DNA using the immunoSEQ Assay, a bias-controlled multiplex PCR. The paper's processing steps were these. The number of nucleated cells in each sample was estimated by amplification of reference gene primers within the assay. Sequence reads were collapsed and filtered to measure the absolute abundance of every unique TCRbeta CDR3 rearrangement. For each sample, productive Simpson clonality was calculated as the square root of Simpson's diversity index across productive rearrangements. Imported from immuneACCESS, the table was reduced by TCRdb to in-frame sequences with V and J called. These copies leave out some clones; in studies compared against another copy, an unresolved V gene accounts for under half, and the cause of the remainder is not known. Clone size and V and J calls were adopted from that table, with D and trimming inferred from the DNA. The sample table lists tens of thousands of clones, just over 90% of them with a count of one. Clones ranked in the top ten supply roughly 1.5% of the sample.

This clone was observed once. The clone's antigen remains unknown. The sample holds no much larger clone one base away, and base qualities are not on file. Sequencing input: peripheral blood. The receptor's source is a human donor in a cohort sampled during active COVID-19. The sequence is built from TRBV6-5 and TRBJ2-7, with 8 bases in between that match TRBD2. The CDR3 amino acid sequence is: CASRDSGDYEQYF. The sequence in DNA is TGTGCCAGCAGGGATAGCGGGGACTACGAGCAGTACTTC.